A selection of T cell receptor beta chains follows, all from one sample in a study of shared clonotypes between healthy human individuals. The method was immunoSEQ multiplex PCR; TCRdb's version includes in-frame clones alone and lacks a portion of them. The sample yields some 650,000 clones, approximately 97% seen once. The material sequenced was naive CD4+ T cells sorted from blood. These receptors were collected from a woman aged 30 to 39 in good health. Each CDR3 is given with its conserved first and last residue. The D gene is left open where the match is weak. Part of the rows lack a size; the others show once, few, many or a class for expanded clones.

j_gene	abundance	d_gene	v_gene	CDR3aa	CDR3nt
TRBJ2-2	-	-	TRBV6-5	CASSYSGSGELFF	TGTGCCAGCAGTTACTCTGGGTCCGGGGAGCTGTTTTTT
TRBJ1-3	-	TRBD1	TRBV25-1	CASSDMRGRGTGNTIYF	TGTGCCAGCAGTGATATGAGGGGGCGCGGGACTGGAAACACCATATATTTT
TRBJ2-5	-	TRBD2	TRBV28	CASSLGGSLSREQYF	TGTGCCAGCAGTTTAGGCGGGAGCTTATCTAGGGAGCAGTACTTC
TRBJ1-1	once	TRBD1	TRBV2	CASTFDRGQMNTEAFF	TGTGCCAGCACTTTCGACAGGGGACAGATGAACACTGAAGCTTTCTTT
TRBJ2-5	-	-	TRBV29-1	CSALGRQQETQYF	TGCAGCGCCCTGGGACGCCAACAAGAGACCCAGTACTTC
TRBJ1-1	-	-	TRBV16	CASSQRQNTEAFF	TGTGCCAGCAGCCAGAGGCAGAACACTGAAGCTTTCTTT
TRBJ2-6	-	-	TRBV28	CASYETSGANVLTF	TGTGCCAGTTATGAGACATCTGGGGCCAACGTCCTGACTTTC
TRBJ2-5	-	TRBD2	TRBV7-2	CASSLEGGLAGRETQYF	TGTGCCAGCAGCTTAGAGGGGGGCTTAGCGGGACGAGAGACCCAGTACTTC
TRBJ2-5	-	-	TRBV6-5	CASSLRDSETQYF	TGTGCCAGCAGCCTCCGGGACTCGGAGACCCAGTACTTC
TRBJ1-1	-	-	TRBV6-6	CASSFRGRNTEAFF	TGTGCCAGCAGTTTCAGGGGAAGGAACACTGAAGCTTTCTTT
TRBJ2-5	once	-	TRBV27	CASSRQISQWETQYF	TGTGCCAGCAGTCGACAGATCTCCCAATGGGAGACCCAGTACTTC
TRBJ2-5	-	-	TRBV18	CASSPPELEMTQYF	TGTGCCAGCTCACCACCGGAACTAGAAATGACCCAGTACTTC